The T cell receptor (beta chain) described here comes from a study of beta chain features in type 1 diabetes. The investigators reverse transcribed all of the isolated RNA, so they sequenced expressed TCRB transcripts. Sequencing used immunoSEQ multiplex PCR; TCRdb keeps in-frame clones, though not all of them. The sample lists hundreds of thousands of clones; roughly an eighth were seen once. Of note for this clone: Its antigen is still unknown.

Naive, central memory, regulatory and stem cell-like memory cells within the CD4+ compartment were sorted using CD45RO/CCR7/CD25/CD127/CD95/CD27. Study-wide results and caveats: Within patients, naive, central memory and Treg TCRB repertoires seemed more similar than within healthy donors. In all four CD4+ subsets, TCRB CDR3 length was significantly, moderately reduced in type 1 diabetes. When cDNA is sequenced, cells with high TCR expression could be over-represented.

V lost 0 bases, J lost 4 bases, and 18 bases lay in between. The CDR3 has 17 residues. Germline CDR1 reads KGHSH; CDR2 reads LQKENI. The sample comprised naive CD4+ T cells from blood. The sequence was obtained from a man aged 30 to 45 with type 1 diabetes. The V and J genes are TRBV18 and TRBJ2-5; D is possibly TRBD2 (6 bases). The CDR3 loop reads CASSPPGGRSDSETQYF. The CDR3 DNA follows: TGTGCCAGCTCACCACCGGGGGGTCGATCCGATTCAGAGACCCAGTACTTC. Drawing the rest from reference TRBV18 and TRBJ2-5, the complete variable domain is NAGVMQNPRHLVRRRGQEARLRCSPMKGHSHVYWYRQLPEEGLKFMVYLQKENIIDESGMPKERFSAEFPKEGPSILRIQQVVRGDSAAYFCASSPPGGRSDSETQYFGPGTRLLVL.